This note documents a single T cell receptor beta chain sequence. The antigen remains undetermined. A much larger clone lies one base from this, so it may be a read error. The template was RNA from unsorted bulk tissue. This sample is part of a study of tumor and adjacent non-tumor tissue in lung cancer. About the study: There were roughly 11 adenocarcinoma, a couple of squamous cell carcinoma and 1 small cell lung cancer cases. General study results and limits: Shorter survival was associated with higher TCR diversity in tumors. Tumor tissue had significantly higher TCR diversity than normal lung. Tumor repertoires had a smaller top 100 clone share than normal lung.

The library came from three nested PCR rounds adapted from ARM-PCR protocols. TCRdb re-called the multiplex PCR reads with MiXCR, one entry per CDR3 protein. Among 220,000 or so distinct CDR3 sequences listed, over 55% were seen once. The TCR sequence derives from a man aged 60 to 75 with non-small cell lung cancer. Sample: lung tumor tissue.

DNA of the CDR3: TGTGCCAGCAGCCACGATGGGACAGGGATGACCTACGAGCAGTACTTC. The encoded protein is CASSHDGTGMTYEQYF. The chain uses TRBV4-3 and TRBJ2-7; 9 positions agree with TRBD1. Looked up from germline, CDR1 is LGHNA and CDR2 is YSLEER. This CDR3 has 16 amino acids.